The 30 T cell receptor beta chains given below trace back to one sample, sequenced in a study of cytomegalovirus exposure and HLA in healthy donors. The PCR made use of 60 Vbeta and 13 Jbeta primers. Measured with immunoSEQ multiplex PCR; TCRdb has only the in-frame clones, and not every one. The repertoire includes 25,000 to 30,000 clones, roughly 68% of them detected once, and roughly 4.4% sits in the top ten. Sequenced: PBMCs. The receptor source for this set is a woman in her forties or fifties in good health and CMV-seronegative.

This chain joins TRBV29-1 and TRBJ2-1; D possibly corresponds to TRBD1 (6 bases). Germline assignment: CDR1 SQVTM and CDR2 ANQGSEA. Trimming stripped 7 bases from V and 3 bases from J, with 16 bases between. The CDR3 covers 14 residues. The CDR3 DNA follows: TGCAGCGCTGGCCACCGGGACAACTACAATGAGCAGTTCTTC. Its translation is CSAGHRDNYNEQFF.

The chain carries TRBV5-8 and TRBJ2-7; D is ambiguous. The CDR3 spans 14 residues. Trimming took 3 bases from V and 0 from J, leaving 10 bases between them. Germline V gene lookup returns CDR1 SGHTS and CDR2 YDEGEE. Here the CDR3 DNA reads TGTGCCAGCAGCTCGACATTTTACTCCTACGAGCAGTACTTC. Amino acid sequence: CASSSTFYSYEQYF.

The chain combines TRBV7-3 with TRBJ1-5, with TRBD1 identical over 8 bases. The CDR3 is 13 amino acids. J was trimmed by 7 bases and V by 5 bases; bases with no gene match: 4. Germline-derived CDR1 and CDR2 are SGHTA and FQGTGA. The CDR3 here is CASSLDRGQPQHF. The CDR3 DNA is TGTGCCAGCAGCCTCGACAGGGGACAGCCCCAGCATTTT.

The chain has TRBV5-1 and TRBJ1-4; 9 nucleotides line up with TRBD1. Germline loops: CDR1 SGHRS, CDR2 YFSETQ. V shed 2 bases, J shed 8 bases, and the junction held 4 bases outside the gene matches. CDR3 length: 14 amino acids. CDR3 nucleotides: TGCGCCAGCAGCTTTGACAGGGGGGGAGAAAAACTGTTTTTT. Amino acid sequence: CASSFDRGGEKLFF.

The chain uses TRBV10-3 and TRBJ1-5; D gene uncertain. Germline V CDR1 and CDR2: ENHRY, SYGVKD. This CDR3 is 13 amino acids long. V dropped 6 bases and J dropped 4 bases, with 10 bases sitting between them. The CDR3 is CAIRSPGNQPQHF. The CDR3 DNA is TGTGCCATCAGAAGTCCCGGGAATCAGCCCCAGCATTTT.

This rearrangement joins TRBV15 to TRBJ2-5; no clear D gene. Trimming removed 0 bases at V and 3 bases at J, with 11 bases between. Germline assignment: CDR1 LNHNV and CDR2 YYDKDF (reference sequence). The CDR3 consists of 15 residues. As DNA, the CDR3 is TGTGCCACCAGCAGAGATCCTGGCGGAGAAGAGACCCAGTACTTC. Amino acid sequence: CATSRDPGGEETQYF.

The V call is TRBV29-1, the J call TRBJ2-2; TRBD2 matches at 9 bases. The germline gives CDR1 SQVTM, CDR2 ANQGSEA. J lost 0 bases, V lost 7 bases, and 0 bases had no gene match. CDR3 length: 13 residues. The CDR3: CSASGTNTGELFF. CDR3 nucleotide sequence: TGCAGCGCTAGCGGGACGAACACCGGGGAGCTGTTTTTT.

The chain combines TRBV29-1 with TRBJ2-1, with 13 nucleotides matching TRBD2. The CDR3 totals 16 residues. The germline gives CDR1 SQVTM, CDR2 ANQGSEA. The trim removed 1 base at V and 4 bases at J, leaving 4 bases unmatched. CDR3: CSVEAGTSGTYNEQFF. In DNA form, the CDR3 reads TGCAGCGTTGAAGCTGGGACTAGCGGGACTTACAATGAGCAGTTCTTC.

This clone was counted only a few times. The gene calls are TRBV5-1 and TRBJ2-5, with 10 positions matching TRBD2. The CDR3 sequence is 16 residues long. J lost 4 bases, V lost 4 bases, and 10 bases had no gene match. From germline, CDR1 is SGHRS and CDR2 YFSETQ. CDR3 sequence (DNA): TGCGCCAGCAGCCCCGGGGTGAGGACTAGCGGAGAGACCCAGTACTTC. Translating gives CASSPGVRTSGETQYF. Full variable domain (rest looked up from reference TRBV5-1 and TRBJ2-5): KAGVTQTPRYLIKTRGQQVTLSCSPISGHRSVSWYQQTPGQGLQFLFEYFSETQRNKGNFPGRFSGRQFSNSRSEMNVSTLELGDSALYLCASSPGVRTSGETQYFGPGTRLLVL.

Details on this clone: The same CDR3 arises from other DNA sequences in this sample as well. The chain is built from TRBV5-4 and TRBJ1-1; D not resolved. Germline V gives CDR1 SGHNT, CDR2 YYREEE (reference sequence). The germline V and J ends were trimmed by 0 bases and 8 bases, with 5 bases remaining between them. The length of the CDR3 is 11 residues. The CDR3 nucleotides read TGTGCCAGCAGCTTGGGAGGGGAAGCTTTCTTT. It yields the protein CASSLGGEAFF.

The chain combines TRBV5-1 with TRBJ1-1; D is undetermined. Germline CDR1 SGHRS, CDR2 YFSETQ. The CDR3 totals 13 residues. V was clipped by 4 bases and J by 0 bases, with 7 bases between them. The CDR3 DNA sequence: TGCGCCAGCAGCCAGTTTTTGAACACTGAAGCTTTCTTT. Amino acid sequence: CASSQFLNTEAFF. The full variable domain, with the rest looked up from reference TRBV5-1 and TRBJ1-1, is KAGVTQTPRYLIKTRGQQVTLSCSPISGHRSVSWYQQTPGQGLQFLFEYFSETQRNKGNFPGRFSGRQFSNSRSEMNVSTLELGDSALYLCASSQFLNTEAFFGQGTRLTVV.

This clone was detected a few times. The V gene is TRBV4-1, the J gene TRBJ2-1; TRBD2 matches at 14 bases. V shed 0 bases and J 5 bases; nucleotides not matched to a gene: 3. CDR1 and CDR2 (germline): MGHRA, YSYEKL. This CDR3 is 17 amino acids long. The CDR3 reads CASSQEGLAGAHNEQFF. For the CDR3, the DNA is TGCGCCAGCAGCCAAGAGGGACTAGCGGGGGCACACAATGAGCAGTTCTTC.

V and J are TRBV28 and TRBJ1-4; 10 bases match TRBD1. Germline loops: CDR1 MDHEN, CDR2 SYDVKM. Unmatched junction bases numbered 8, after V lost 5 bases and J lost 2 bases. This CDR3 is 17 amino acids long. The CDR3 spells CASSALTGGATNEKLFF. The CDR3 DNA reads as TGTGCCAGCAGTGCCTTGACAGGGGGCGCGACTAATGAAAAACTGTTTTTT.

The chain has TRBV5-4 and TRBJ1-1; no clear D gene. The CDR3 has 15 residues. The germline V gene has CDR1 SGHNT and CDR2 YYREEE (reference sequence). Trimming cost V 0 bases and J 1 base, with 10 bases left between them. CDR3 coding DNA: TGTGCCAGCAGCTTGGTGGGCAGACAGAACACTGAAGCTTTCTTT. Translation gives CASSLVGRQNTEAFF.

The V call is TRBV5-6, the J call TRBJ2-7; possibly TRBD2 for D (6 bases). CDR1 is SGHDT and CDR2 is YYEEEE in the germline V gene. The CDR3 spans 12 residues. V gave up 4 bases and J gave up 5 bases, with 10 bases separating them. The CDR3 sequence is CASSRTGDEQYF. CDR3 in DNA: TGTGCCAGCAGCCGGACGGGGGACGAGCAGTACTTC.

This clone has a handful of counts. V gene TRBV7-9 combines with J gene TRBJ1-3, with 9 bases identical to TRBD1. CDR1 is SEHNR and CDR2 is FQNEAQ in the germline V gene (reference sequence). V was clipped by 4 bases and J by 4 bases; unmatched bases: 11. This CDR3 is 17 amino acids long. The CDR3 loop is CASSWGNTGGLGNTIYF. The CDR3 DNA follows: TGTGCCAGCAGCTGGGGAAATACAGGGGGCCTAGGAAACACCATATATTTT.

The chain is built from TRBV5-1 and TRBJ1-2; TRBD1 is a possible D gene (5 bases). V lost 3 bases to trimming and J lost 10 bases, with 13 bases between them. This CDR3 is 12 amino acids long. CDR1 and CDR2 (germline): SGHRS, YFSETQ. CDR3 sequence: CASSSPAGYYTF. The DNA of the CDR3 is TGCGCCAGCAGCTCCCCGGCAGGGTACTACACCTTC.

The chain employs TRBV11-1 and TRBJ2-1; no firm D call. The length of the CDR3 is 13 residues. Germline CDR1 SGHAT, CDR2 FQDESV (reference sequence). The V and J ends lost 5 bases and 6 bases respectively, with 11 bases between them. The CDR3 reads CASSPQPGNEQFF. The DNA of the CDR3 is TGTGCCAGCAGCCCTCAACCAGGCAATGAGCAGTTCTTC.

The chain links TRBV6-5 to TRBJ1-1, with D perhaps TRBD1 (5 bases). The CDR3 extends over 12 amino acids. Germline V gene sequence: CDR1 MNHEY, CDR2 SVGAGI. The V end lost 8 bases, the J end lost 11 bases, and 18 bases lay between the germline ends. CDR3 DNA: TGTGCCAGCCAAACGGGCAGGGAACCGGCTTTCTTT. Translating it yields CASQTGREPAFF.

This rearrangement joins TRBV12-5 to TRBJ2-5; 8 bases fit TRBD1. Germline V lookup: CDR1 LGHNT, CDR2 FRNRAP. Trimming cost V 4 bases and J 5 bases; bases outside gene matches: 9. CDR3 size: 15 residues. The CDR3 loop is CASGYDTGGGETQYF. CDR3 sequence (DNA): TGTGCTAGTGGTTACGATACAGGGGGAGGTGAGACCCAGTACTTC.

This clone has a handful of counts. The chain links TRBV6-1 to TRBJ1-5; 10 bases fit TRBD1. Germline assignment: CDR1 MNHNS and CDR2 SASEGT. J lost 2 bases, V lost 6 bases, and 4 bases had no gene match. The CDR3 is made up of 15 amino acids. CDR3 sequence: CASRMGTGGNQPQHF. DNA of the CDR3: TGTGCCAGCAGGATGGGGACAGGGGGCAATCAGCCCCAGCATTTT.

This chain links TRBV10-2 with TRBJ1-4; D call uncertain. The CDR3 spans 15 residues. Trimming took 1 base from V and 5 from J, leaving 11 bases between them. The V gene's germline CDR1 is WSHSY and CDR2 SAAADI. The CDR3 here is CASSEFTVTNEKLFF. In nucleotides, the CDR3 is TGCGCCAGCAGTGAGTTTACAGTGACAAATGAAAAACTGTTTTTT.

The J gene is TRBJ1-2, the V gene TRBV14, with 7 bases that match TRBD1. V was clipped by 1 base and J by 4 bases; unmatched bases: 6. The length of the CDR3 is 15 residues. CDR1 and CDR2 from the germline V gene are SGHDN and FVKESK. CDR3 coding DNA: TGTGCCAGCAGCCAAGCGTCGGCAGGGGGCTATGGCTACACCTTC. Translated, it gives CASSQASAGGYGYTF.

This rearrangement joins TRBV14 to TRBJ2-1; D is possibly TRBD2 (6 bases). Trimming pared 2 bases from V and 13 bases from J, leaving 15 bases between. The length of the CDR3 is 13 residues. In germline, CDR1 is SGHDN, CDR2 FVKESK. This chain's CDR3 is CASSQSPGGNQFF. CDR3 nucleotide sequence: TGTGCCAGCAGCCAAAGTCCCGGGGGAAATCAGTTCTTC.

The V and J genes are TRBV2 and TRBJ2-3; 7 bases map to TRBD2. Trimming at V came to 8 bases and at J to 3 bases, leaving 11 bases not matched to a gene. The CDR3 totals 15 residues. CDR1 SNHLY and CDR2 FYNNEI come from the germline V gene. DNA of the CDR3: TGTGCCAGCGCGACAATTGGACTAGGGACAGATACGCAGTATTTT. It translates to CASATIGLGTDTQYF.

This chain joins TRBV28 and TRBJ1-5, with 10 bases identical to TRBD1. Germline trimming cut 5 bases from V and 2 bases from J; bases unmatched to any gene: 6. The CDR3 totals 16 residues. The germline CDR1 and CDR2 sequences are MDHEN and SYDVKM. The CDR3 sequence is CASSDRGLIGNQPQHF. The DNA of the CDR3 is TGTGCCAGCAGTGACAGGGGGCTTATTGGCAATCAGCCCCAGCATTTT.

This CDR3 reads CASSPRTSGRETQYF. The DNA for the CDR3 is TGTGCCAGCAGCCCCCGGACTAGCGGACGGGAGACCCAGTACTTC. This chain links TRBV7-2 with TRBJ2-5, with 10 bases matching TRBD2. Germline trimming cut 5 bases from V and 5 bases from J; bases unmatched to any gene: 8. The CDR3 is made up of 15 amino acids. Germline CDR1 is SGHTA and CDR2 is FQGNSA.

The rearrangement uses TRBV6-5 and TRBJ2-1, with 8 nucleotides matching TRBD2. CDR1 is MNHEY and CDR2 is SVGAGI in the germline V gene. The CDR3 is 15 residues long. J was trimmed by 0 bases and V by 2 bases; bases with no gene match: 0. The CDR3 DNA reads TGTGCCAGCAGTTACAGCGGGAGCTCCTACAATGAGCAGTTCTTC. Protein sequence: CASSYSGSSYNEQFF.

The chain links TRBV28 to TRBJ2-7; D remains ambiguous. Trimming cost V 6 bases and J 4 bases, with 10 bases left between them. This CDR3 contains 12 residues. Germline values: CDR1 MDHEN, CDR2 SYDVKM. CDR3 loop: CASSRALYEQYF. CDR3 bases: TGTGCCAGCAGCCGAGCTCTGTACGAGCAGTACTTC.

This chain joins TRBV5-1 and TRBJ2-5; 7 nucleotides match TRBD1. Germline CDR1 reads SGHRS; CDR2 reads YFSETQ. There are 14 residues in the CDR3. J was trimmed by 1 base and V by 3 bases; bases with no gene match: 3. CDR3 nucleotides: TGCGCCAGCAGCTCGGGACAGCTCCAAGAGACCCAGTACTTC. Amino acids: CASSSGQLQETQYF. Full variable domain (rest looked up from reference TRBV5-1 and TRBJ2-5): KAGVTQTPRYLIKTRGQQVTLSCSPISGHRSVSWYQQTPGQGLQFLFEYFSETQRNKGNFPGRFSGRQFSNSRSEMNVSTLELGDSALYLCASSSGQLQETQYFGPGTRLLVL.